In this sample, the clone carrying this TCR beta chain turned up a few times. This specimen comes from a study of human T cells and chemical hapten exposure. Time point defined: patch test 3, about 24 weeks after DPC sensitization. The treatment was: therapeutic diphenylcyclopropenone sensitization with weekly scalp DPC. MiXCR was run by TCRdb on the RACE reads, yielding one entry per CDR3 protein. Among about 190,000 distinct CDR3 sequences listed, about 25% were seen once. The CDR3 contains 15 residues. CDR1 and CDR2 (germline): SGHTA, FQGTGA. Trimming pared 2 bases from V and 3 bases from J, leaving 8 bases between.

The TCR was taken from a woman between 35 and 50 years old with alopecia areata. Some clones in this sample may be carry-over from other donors' samples. The V gene is TRBV7-3, the J gene TRBJ2-6; unclear D gene. This specimen consisted of whole blood, obtained in connection with sensitization to the hapten diphenylcyclopropenone (DPC). CDR3 amino acids: CASSLLGYGANVLTF. In nucleotides, the CDR3 is TGTGCCAGCAGCTTATTAGGGTATGGGGCCAACGTCCTGACTTTC.